This is a list of T cell receptor beta chains from one sample in a study of lymphopenia after photon versus proton radiotherapy. Clones were read by immunoSEQ multiplex PCR, and TCRdb kept only the in-frame ones, dropping some. The sample records tens of thousands of clones, 92% being singletons. Material: peripheral blood, obtained from a patient treated with photon-based radiotherapy. The receptors originated from a woman in her 40s with cholangiocarcinoma. Both conserved end residues are part of each CDR3. The order of the fields is V gene, clone size, D gene, J gene, CDR3 DNA, CDR3 protein. D genes are given only for firm matches. Clone size, where shown, is once, few, many, or a class for clones that have expanded.

TRBV4-2	.	.	TRBJ2-1	TGTGCCAGCAGCCAAGACGCGGGGATCTCCTACAATGAGCAGTTCTTC	CASSQDAGISYNEQFF
TRBV28	.	.	TRBJ1-1	TGTGCCAGCATGGGCGCTGTGAGGAACACTGAAGCTTTCTTT	CASMGAVRNTEAFF
TRBV7-2	.	.	TRBJ2-2	TGTGCCAGCAAACCCTTAGGGACGAACACCGGGGAGCTGTTTTTT	CASKPLGTNTGELFF
TRBV5-6	.	.	TRBJ1-2	TGTGCCAGCAGCTTGGGGGGCGGCGGCTACACCTTC	CASSLGGGGYTF
TRBV5-1	.	.	TRBJ2-3	TGCGCCAGCAGCTTCACAGATACGCAGTATTTT	CASSFTDTQYF
TRBV28	.	TRBD1	TRBJ1-4	TGTGCAGCCGGGACAGAGCAGGTCGGGGGAAAAAAACTGTTTTTT	CAAGTEQVGGKKLFF
TRBV15	.	.	TRBJ1-4	TGTGCCACCAGCAGGGAGAGGACGGCGAATGAAAAACTGTTTTTT	CATSRERTANEKLFF
TRBV30	.	.	TRBJ1-2	TGTGCCTGGTGGCGGCCCTATGGCTACACCTTC	CAWWRPYGYTF
TRBV7-9	.	.	TRBJ1-1	TGTGCCAGCAGCCGCTTCCTCACCAACAGTGACGCTGAAGCTTTCTTT	CASSRFLTNSDAEAFF
TRBV27	.	TRBD2	TRBJ2-1	TGTGCCAGCAGTTTCCTAAGACTAGCGGGAGGGGACAATGAGCAGTTCTTC	CASSFLRLAGGDNEQFF
TRBV10-3	.	.	TRBJ2-1	TGTGCCACCCAAGGGAAGAATGAGCAGTTCTTC	CATQGKNEQFF
TRBV5-5	.	.	TRBJ1-1	TGTGCCAGCAGCTTAAATCAGGGAATCACTGAAGCTTTCTTT	CASSLNQGITEAFF
TRBV7-9	.	TRBD2	TRBJ2-5	TGTGCCAGCAGCTTAGCGATGATAGCGGGAGAAGAGACCCAGTACTTC	CASSLAMIAGEETQYF
TRBV9	.	TRBD2	TRBJ2-7	TGTGCCAGCAGCGTGGGACTAGCGGACTACGAGCAGTACTTC	CASSVGLADYEQYF
TRBV6-5	few	.	TRBJ1-6	TGTGCCAGCAGTTCCAGACGGGGCTCACCCCTCCACTTT	CASSSRRGSPLHF
TRBV7-9	.	.	TRBJ2-7	TGTGCCAGCAGCACCGACCGGACGTACGAGCAGTACTTC	CASSTDRTYEQYF
TRBV5-1	.	TRBD1	TRBJ2-7	TGCGCCAGCAGCTCGAAGACAGGGGAGATAGACGAGCAGTACTTC	CASSSKTGEIDEQYF
TRBV5-1	.	.	TRBJ1-6	TGCGCCAGCAGCTTCAGAGTGTCGAATTCACCCCTCCACTTT	CASSFRVSNSPLHF
TRBV6-6	.	.	TRBJ2-3	TGTGCCAGCAGTTACTCGACCTCCAGGGATACGCAGTATTTT	CASSYSTSRDTQYF
TRBV7-3	.	.	TRBJ2-3	TGTGCCAGCAGCTTAAGCGGGGATACGCAGTATTTT	CASSLSGDTQYF
TRBV6-5	.	TRBD1	TRBJ1-1	TGTGCCAGCAGTCCGGGACAGTGGAACACTGAAGCTTTCTTT	CASSPGQWNTEAFF
TRBV14	.	.	TRBJ2-5	TGTGCCAGCAGCCTATTCGGGGGCTTAGAGACCCAGTACTTC	CASSLFGGLETQYF
TRBV2	.	.	TRBJ2-5	TGTGCCAGCAGTGGTCAAGAGACCCAGTACTTC	CASSGQETQYF
TRBV6-6	.	.	TRBJ1-5	TGTGCCAGCAGACGGGGGATGGCTAGCAATCAGCCCCAGCATTTT	CASRRGMASNQPQHF
TRBV9	.	.	TRBJ1-1	TGTGCCAGCAGCGTAGGGGCAGAGAGGACTGAAGCTTTCTTT	CASSVGAERTEAFF
TRBV6-5	.	TRBD2	TRBJ2-7	TGTGCCAGCAGAGGACTAGCGGGGGATACCTACGAGCAGTACTTC	CASRGLAGDTYEQYF
TRBV28	.	TRBD2	TRBJ2-7	TGTGCCAGCATCCTCCGGGCTAGCGGGCGCTCCTACGAGCAGTACTTC	CASILRASGRSYEQYF
TRBV7-9	once	.	TRBJ2-3	TGTGCCATAACCCGACCAGGGCTATACACAGATACGCAGTATTTT	CAITRPGLYTDTQYF
TRBV10-3	.	.	TRBJ2-5	TGTGCCATCAGTGAGGAAGTAGCGGTGCAAGAGACCCAGTACTTC	CAISEEVAVQETQYF
TRBV7-7	.	.	TRBJ2-2	TGTGCTAGCAGCTTAGCTCAGGCTTGGAACACCGGGGAGCTGTTTTTT	CASSLAQAWNTGELFF
TRBV5-1	.	TRBD1	TRBJ1-2	TGCGCCAGCAGCCTAGGACAGGAGCTAATTAACTATGGCTACACCTTC	CASSLGQELINYGYTF
TRBV9	.	TRBD2	TRBJ2-7	TGTGCCAGCAGCCCGGGACTAGCGGGCGTTCAAGGGAAGACCTACGAGCAGTACTTC	CASSPGLAGVQGKTYEQYF
TRBV6-5	.	TRBD2	TRBJ2-7	TGTGCCAGCAGTCAGGCCGGGGGGGCCCCCTACGAGCAGTACTTC	CASSQAGGAPYEQYF
TRBV6-4	.	TRBD1	TRBJ1-1	TGTGCCAGCAGGTCACGACAGGGGAGAAGGGCTGAAGCTTTCTTT	CASRSRQGRRAEAFF
TRBV2	.	.	TRBJ2-7	TGTGCCAGCAGCCCTGTGGGGGGCTACGAGCAGTACTTC	CASSPVGGYEQYF
TRBV5-4	.	TRBD1	TRBJ1-1	TGTGCCAGCAGGCCAGGACAGGGAACGAAGAACACTGAAGCTTTCTTT	CASRPGQGTKNTEAFF
TRBV6-5	.	TRBD2	TRBJ2-1	TGTGCCAGCAGTTACGTTAGAGCGGGGGGGGACAATGAGCAGTTCTTC	CASSYVRAGGDNEQFF
TRBV12-5	.	TRBD1	TRBJ2-7	TGTGCTAGTGGTTTGGGGGACAGGGTAGACAACGAGCAGTACTTC	CASGLGDRVDNEQYF
TRBV27	.	.	TRBJ2-3	TGTGCCAGCAGTTTTTTCGGGGACCGCACAGATACGCAGTATTTT	CASSFFGDRTDTQYF
TRBV7-9	.	.	TRBJ2-2	TGTGCCAGCAGCTTAGTAGGTCGGGCTAGGAGTAACACCGGGGAGCTGTTTTTT	CASSLVGRARSNTGELFF
TRBV2	.	TRBD1	TRBJ1-2	TGTGCCAGCCTCGGGACAGTCCTCTATGGCTACACCTTC	CASLGTVLYGYTF
TRBV29-1	.	.	TRBJ1-1	TGCAGCGCTGAGACCAGGGGTGCCACTGAAGCTTTCTTT	CSAETRGATEAFF
TRBV12-2	.	.	TRBJ2-1	TGTGCAAGTCGCTTAGGGGTCTCCCCCCAGCGGTCCGGCAATGAGCAGTTCTTC	CASRLGVSPQRSGNEQFF
TRBV6-6	few	TRBD1	TRBJ1-1	TGTGCCAGCAGTTACTCCACAGGGGTAAACACTGAAGCTTTCTTT	CASSYSTGVNTEAFF
TRBV28	once	.	TRBJ1-3	TGTGCCAGCAGCCCTCTCGGAAACACCATATATTTT	CASSPLGNTIYF
TRBV5-1	.	TRBD2	TRBJ2-3	TGCGCCAGCAGCCCGGGACTAGCGGGTGCTAGCACAGATACGCAGTATTTT	CASSPGLAGASTDTQYF
TRBV7-3	.	.	TRBJ2-2	TGTGCCAGCAGCCATAGGAACGGGGAGCTGTTTTTT	CASSHRNGELFF
TRBV7-2	.	TRBD2	TRBJ2-1	TGTGCCAGCAGCACTAGCGGGAGGGGCTACAATGAGCAGTTCTTC	CASSTSGRGYNEQFF
TRBV5-1	.	.	TRBJ2-6	TGCGCCAGCAGCTCATCAGGGGTTGGGGCCAACGTCCTGACTTTC	CASSSSGVGANVLTF
TRBV6-1	.	.	TRBJ1-6	TGTGCCAGCAGTGACAGGGAAAATTCACCCCTCCACTTT	CASSDRENSPLHF
TRBV7-2	.	TRBD2	TRBJ2-5	TGTGCCAGCAGCTCCGGGACTAGCGGGCTAATACAAGAGACCCAGTACTTC	CASSSGTSGLIQETQYF
TRBV19	few	TRBD2	TRBJ2-1	TGTGCCAGTAGTCCACAAGCGGGAGGTAATGAGCAGTTCTTC	CASSPQAGGNEQFF